Presented here are 18 T cell receptor beta chains from one specimen sequenced in a study of T cells in Graves' hyperthyroidism and ophthalmopathy. TCR beta CDR3 region amplification was performed from RNA transcripts. Primed by the HTBI set, a first-round RT-PCR was run on the TCR CDR3. TCRdb recomputed calls from the multiplex PCR reads with MiXCR, one row per CDR3 protein. The top ten clones hold approximately 4% of a sample with around 350,000 distinct CDR3 sequences, over 15% of them seen once. The sample taken for sequencing was blood. These receptors all stem from a woman aged 18 to 35 with Graves' hyperthyroidism.

This clonotype was picked up many times. This chain connects TRBV4-1 to TRBJ2-7, with 11 bases aligning to TRBD1. Germline V gene data show CDR1 as MGHRA and CDR2 as YSYEKL. This CDR3 has 13 amino acids. Germline trimming cut 8 bases from V and 5 bases from J; bases unmatched to any gene: 5. The CDR3 loop reads CASRRDRGDEQYF. The CDR3 DNA sequence: TGCGCCAGCCGTCGGGACAGGGGGGACGAGCAGTACTTC.

This clonotype was seen many times. V and J are TRBV24-1 and TRBJ1-5, with TRBD1 as a possible D gene (5 bases). Germline V gene sequence: CDR1 KGHDR, CDR2 SFDVKD. This CDR3 is 14 amino acids long. The V end was cut by 0 bases, the J end by 6 bases, with 8 bases between. CDR3 in DNA: TGTGCCACCAGTGATTTGTCAGGGTTTCAGCCCCAGCATTTT. The encoded protein is CATSDLSGFQPQHF.

This clonotype was observed at least ten times. This chain links TRBV6-1 with TRBJ1-6; 7 nucleotides agree with TRBD1. The V gene's germline CDR1 is MNHNS and CDR2 SASEGT. The CDR3 covers 15 residues. V trimming: 3 bases; J trimming: 7 bases; junction bases outside the gene matches: 6. CDR3 region: CASSDLDRNNSPLHF. Here the CDR3 DNA reads TGTGCCAGCAGTGACCTGGACAGGAACAATTCACCCCTCCACTTT.

This clonotype was found many times. This chain connects TRBV13 to TRBJ2-5; D not resolved. Trimming pared 5 bases from V and 1 base from J, leaving 17 bases between. This CDR3 comprises 16 residues. CDR1 and CDR2 from the germline V gene are PRHDT and FYEKMQ (reference sequence). CDR3 sequence (DNA): TGTGCCAGCAGCCCGGTCCGCCAAGAGGCCCAAGAGACCCAGTACTTC. Its translation: CASSPVRQEAQETQYF.

This clonotype has a count of ten or more. V and J are TRBV14 and TRBJ1-1; 7 bases are a match to TRBD1. Germline V gene data show CDR1 as SGHDN and CDR2 as FVKESK. V lost 4 bases and J lost 4; bases outside the gene matches: 6. CDR3 length: 14 residues. CDR3 sequence (DNA): TGTGCCAGCAGCCCCATTCAGGGGGGCACTGAAGCTTTCTTT. Protein sequence: CASSPIQGGTEAFF.

This clonotype appeared many times. V and J are TRBV6-5 and TRBJ2-5, with 10 bases fitting TRBD1. This CDR3 spans 15 amino acids. Trimming removed 4 bases from V and 5 bases from J; junction bases left unmatched: 7. CDR1 and CDR2 from the germline V gene are MNHEY and SVGAGI. The CDR3, as DNA: TGTGCCAGCAGTTTCGGACAGGGGGTTCGGGAGACCCAGTACTTC. It translates to CASSFGQGVRETQYF.

The chain links TRBV30 to TRBJ1-1, with D possibly matching TRBD1 (5 bases). V was shortened by 2 bases and J by 0 bases, with 22 bases between the two germline ends. This CDR3 spans 18 amino acids. Germline CDR1 and CDR2: GTSNPN and SVGIG (reference sequence). As DNA, the CDR3 is TGTGCCTGGAGTTTGGCCGGGAACTGGGGGGAGCTGAACACTGAAGCTTTCTTT. Amino acid sequence: CAWSLAGNWGELNTEAFF.

This clonotype occurred many times. This CDR3 is CASSWGSNTGELFF. Here the CDR3 DNA reads TGTGCCAGCAGCTGGGGATCGAACACCGGGGAGCTGTTTTTT. The chain joins TRBV11-2 to TRBJ2-2; the D is unclear. The CDR3 spans 14 residues. CDR1 is SGHAT and CDR2 is FQNNGV in the germline V gene. Trimming removed 4 bases from V and 0 bases from J, with 6 bases in between.

This clonotype was observed at least ten times. The chain joins TRBV4-2 to TRBJ2-5, with 9 bases aligning to TRBD2. The J segment lost 3 bases and the V segment lost 1 base, leaving 6 bases of the junction unmatched. Germline V gene lookup returns CDR1 LGHNA and CDR2 YNFKEQ. The CDR3 has 16 residues. The CDR3 DNA reads as TGTGCCAGCAGCCAAGTAGCGGGGGACCTCGAAGAGACCCAGTACTTC. The encoded protein is CASSQVAGDLEETQYF.

This clonotype was observed at least ten times. This rearrangement joins TRBV6-1 to TRBJ2-7; no reliable D call. The CDR3 covers 15 residues. V was shortened by 6 bases and J by 0 bases, with 15 bases between the two germline ends. CDR1 MNHNS and CDR2 SASEGT come from the germline V gene. CDR3 sequence: CASSRASLSSYEQYF. DNA for the CDR3: TGTGCCAGCAGCCGTGCTTCCCTAAGCTCCTACGAGCAGTACTTC.

Ten or more counts support this clonotype. The CDR3 spells CARDRGRGQPQHF. The DNA for the CDR3 is TGTGCCAGGGACAGGGGGCGAGGGCAGCCCCAGCATTTT. The chain has TRBV19 and TRBJ1-5, with 11 bases that match TRBD1. The junction had 5 bases not matched to a gene; V was cut back by 9 bases and J by 7 bases. Germline CDR1 is LNHDA and CDR2 is SQIVND (reference sequence). The length of the CDR3 is 13 residues.

The chain recombines TRBV12-3 or TRBV12-4 with TRBJ2-7; D perhaps matches TRBD1 (6 bases). Trimming left V 6 bases short and J 4 bases short, with 16 bases between. The CDR3 extends over 14 amino acids. The CDR3 reads CASSGPGQTYEQYF. In nucleotides, the CDR3 is TGTGCCAGCAGCGGTCCAGGACAGACATACGAGCAGTACTTC.

This rearrangement joins TRBV28 to TRBJ1-5; TRBD1 matches at 7 bases. CDR1 and CDR2 from the germline V gene are MDHEN and SYDVKM. The CDR3 is 12 amino acids. After removal of 6 bases from V and 7 bases from J, the junction contained 3 bases not matched to a gene. This chain's CDR3 is CASSDRVQPQHF. The CDR3 DNA reads as TGTGCCAGCAGCGACAGGGTCCAGCCCCAGCATTTT.

This clonotype was seen ten or more times. V and J are TRBV6-1 and TRBJ1-3, with TRBD1 matching 8 bases. The trim removed 6 bases at V and 0 bases at J, leaving 1 base unmatched. CDR1 and CDR2 from the germline V gene are MNHNS and SASEGT. This CDR3 is built from 14 residues. The CDR3: CASRDRGSGNTIYF. The CDR3 bases are TGTGCCAGCAGAGACAGGGGCTCTGGAAACACCATATATTTT.

This clonotype has just a few counts. The rearrangement uses TRBV6-6 and TRBJ2-5, with unresolved D. Germline values: CDR1 MNHNY, CDR2 SVGAGI (reference sequence). The germline V and J ends were trimmed by 0 bases and 6 bases, with 2 bases remaining between them. The CDR3 consists of 11 residues. CDR3 loop: CASSYSKTQYF. The CDR3 nucleotides read TGTGCCAGCAGTTACTCGAAGACCCAGTACTTC.

This clonotype occurred many times. The chain links TRBV12-3 or TRBV12-4 to TRBJ1-5; a weak D match, TRBD1 (5 bases). The CDR3 covers 15 residues. V dropped 3 bases and J dropped 2 bases, with 11 bases sitting between them. The DNA of the CDR3 is TGTGCCAGCAGTTTTACGGCCAGGGGCAATCAGCCCCAGCATTTT. Protein: CASSFTARGNQPQHF.

The V and J genes are TRBV7-2 and TRBJ2-7; weak D call: TRBD1 (5 bases). V lost 5 bases, J lost 5 bases, and 13 bases lay in between. The CDR3 has 13 residues. Germline-derived CDR1 and CDR2 are SGHTA and FQGNSA. Written as DNA, the CDR3 is TGTGCCAGCAGCCCCCGACAGTTGAACGAGCAGTACTTC. It yields the protein CASSPRQLNEQYF.

This clonotype was observed at least ten times. An end of the junction does not agree with germline; a read error may underlie this. The CDR3 sequence is CASSPRMTGGFHF. The CDR3 nucleotides read TGTGCCAGCAGCCCCCGGATGACAGGGGGCTTTCACTTC. The J gene is TRBJ2-7, the V gene TRBV13, with 10 bases that match TRBD1. Germline assignment: CDR1 PRHDT and CDR2 FYEKMQ (reference sequence). CDR3 length: 13 amino acids.